This TCR beta chain was captured in a study of post-analysis software for immune sequencing data. Overall study: Relapsing-remitting, secondary progressive and progressive-relapsing forms of multiple sclerosis all featured among disease courses. Notes on the study in general: Controls had significantly higher normalized Chao1 diversity than multiple sclerosis patients. Same-batch samples co-clustered strongly by F measure. TRBV5-6, TRBV5-1 and TRBV20-1 belonged to a set of roughly 5 TRBV segments that were more frequent in patients than controls.

CDR1 and CDR2 from the germline V gene are SSHAT and FNYEAQ (reference sequence). The junction had 7 bases not matched to a gene; V was cut back by 2 bases and J by 5 bases. The CDR3 has 15 residues. Only one count was recorded for this clonotype. What it recognizes is unknown. The TCR beta cDNA libraries contained unique molecular identifiers. There were roughly 0.85 to 11 million T cells, and approximately 500,000 cDNA molecules came from them. Using its own MiXCR run on the PCR reads, TCRdb lists one record per CDR3 protein. The sample lists roughly 600,000 distinct CDR3 sequences, about 40% occurring once.

Material for sequencing was blood. The chain employs TRBV7-7 and TRBJ2-5, with 8 nucleotides matching TRBD1. This TCR was sampled from a girl aged 10 to 17 with multiple sclerosis. CDR3 loop: CASSLLAGGWETQYF. CDR3 bases: TGTGCCAGCAGCTTACTTGCAGGGGGCTGGGAGACCCAGTACTTC.